Listed here are 28 T cell receptor beta chains from one sample, sequenced in a study of shared clonotypes between healthy human individuals. Only in-frame clones appear in the TCRdb table, and some are missing; sequencing was by immunoSEQ multiplex PCR. In the table there are some 1.5 million clones, approximately 97% of which are singletons. Material: naive CD4+ T cells sorted from blood. Subset given: CD45RA+ positively selected. Receptors originate from a man under 40 in good health.

The chain links TRBV28 to TRBJ2-7; weak D call: TRBD1 (6 bases). There are 15 residues in the CDR3. Germline V gene lookup returns CDR1 MDHEN and CDR2 SYDVKM. With 0 bases removed from V and 0 bases from J, the gap between germline ends came to 9 bases. CDR3 sequence (DNA): TGTGCCAGCAGTTTATGGGACAGTCTCTCCTACGAGCAGTACTTC. This sequence encodes CASSLWDSLSYEQYF.

This clone came up once. V is TRBV13 and J is TRBJ1-3, with D unclear. The CDR3 sequence is 15 residues long. In germline, CDR1 is PRHDT, CDR2 FYEKMQ (reference sequence). The V gene lost 4 bases and the J gene lost 4 bases, with 14 bases spanning the gap. CDR3 in DNA: TGTGCCAGCAGCTCTCGGCCTCCGCCAGGAAACACCATATATTTT. Protein sequence: CASSSRPPPGNTIYF.

V and J are TRBV5-6 and TRBJ2-3; D unclear. The V gene's germline CDR1 is SGHDT and CDR2 YYEEEE. The CDR3 consists of 15 residues. Between the trimmed V and J ends, which lost 4 bases and 0 bases, there was a span of 12 bases. The CDR3 DNA reads as TGTGCCAGCAGCAGGATGGAACCTAGCACAGATACGCAGTATTTT. Encoded protein: CASSRMEPSTDTQYF.

The chain joins TRBV9 to TRBJ2-1; D call uncertain. CDR1 is SGDLS, CDR2 YYNGEE, per germline. The V gene lost 0 bases and the J gene lost 9 bases, with 10 bases spanning the gap. CDR3 length: 13 amino acids. The CDR3 reads CASSVVLSSEQFF. As DNA, the CDR3 is TGTGCCAGCAGCGTAGTTTTGTCCAGTGAGCAGTTCTTC.

The J gene is TRBJ2-7, the V gene TRBV5-1; 8 nucleotides match TRBD1. This CDR3 spans 16 amino acids. V was pared by 1 base and J by 1 base, with 7 bases of the junction left unmatched. CDR1 and CDR2 (germline): SGHRS, YFSETQ. The CDR3: CASSLSGQGVSYEQYF. The CDR3 nucleotides are TGCGCCAGCAGCTTGTCTGGACAGGGTGTATCCTACGAGCAGTACTTC.

This chain links TRBV28 with TRBJ2-6, with a tentative D call TRBD1 (5 bases). This CDR3 region has 18 residues. CDR1 is MDHEN, CDR2 SYDVKM, per germline. Trimming shortened V by 2 bases and J by 1 base, and 15 bases separated the two germline ends. DNA of the CDR3: TGTGCCAGCAGTTTAGGTGACAGCATACCTTCTGGGGCCAACGTCCTGACTTTC. It encodes CASSLGDSIPSGANVLTF.

V and J are TRBV5-1 and TRBJ2-7, with 11 bases matching TRBD1. The CDR3 consists of 13 residues. The V and J ends lost 4 bases and 7 bases, in that order; junction bases with no gene match: 4. Germline values: CDR1 SGHRS, CDR2 YFSETQ. The CDR3 DNA reads TGCGCCAGCAGCGTAGGGACAGGGGGTGAGCAGTACTTC. Its protein product is CASSVGTGGEQYF.

The chain joins TRBV13 to TRBJ2-2, with unresolved D. Germline V gene data show CDR1 as PRHDT and CDR2 as FYEKMQ (reference sequence). The CDR3 loop spans 13 amino acids. The germline V and J ends were trimmed by 4 bases and 4 bases, with 7 bases remaining between them. The CDR3 is CASSSRPTGELFF. The CDR3 bases are TGTGCCAGCAGCTCCCGACCCACCGGGGAGCTGTTTTTT.

This clone was recorded only once. The J gene is TRBJ1-1, the V gene TRBV7-6; no definite D call. The CDR3 extends over 15 amino acids. Per the germline V gene, CDR1 is SGHVS and CDR2 is FNYEAQ. The V end lost 5 bases, the J end lost 1 base, and 14 bases lay between the germline ends. CDR3 nucleotide sequence: TGTGCCAGCAGCGAAGAGGTCCTCGCGAACACTGAAGCTTTCTTT. It translates to CASSEEVLANTEAFF.

In the case of this clone: The sample holds other DNA sequences that translate to the same CDR3. This CDR3 is CASSLGTSSYEQYF. The CDR3 nucleotides read TGTGCCAGCAGTTTGGGGACCTCGTCCTACGAGCAGTACTTC. The rearrangement uses TRBV28 and TRBJ2-7; either TRBD1 or TRBD2 may fit D (5 bases each). Germline V gene lookup returns CDR1 MDHEN and CDR2 SYDVKM. Trimming left V 3 bases short and J 1 base short, with 10 bases between. The CDR3 length is 14 residues.

The V call is TRBV5-6, the J call TRBJ2-1, with 10 bases matching TRBD2. Germline CDR1 and CDR2: SGHDT and YYEEEE. This CDR3 is built from 16 residues. The V gene end was trimmed by 0 bases and the J gene end by 4 bases; junction bases not matched to a gene: 4. CDR3 coding DNA: TGTGCCAGCAGCTTGGGCAGGACTAGCGGTTACAATGAGCAGTTCTTC. It specifies CASSLGRTSGYNEQFF.

The chain combines TRBV29-1 with TRBJ2-7; 10 bases line up with TRBD2. In germline, CDR1 is SQVTM, CDR2 ANQGSEA. Germline trimming cut 4 bases from V and 2 bases from J; bases unmatched to any gene: 5. The CDR3 has 14 residues. The CDR3 here is CSVASAGGPYEQYF. In DNA form, the CDR3 reads TGCAGCGTTGCTTCAGCGGGAGGGCCCTACGAGCAGTACTTC.

The J gene is TRBJ2-2, the V gene TRBV27; 12 positions agree with TRBD2. In germline, CDR1 is MNHEY, CDR2 SMNVEV (reference sequence). The CDR3 length is 15 residues. V dropped 5 bases and J dropped 6; count of bases not matched to a gene: 4. As DNA, the CDR3 is TGTGCCAGCAGTAAAAGACTAGCGGGAGCCGGGGAGCTGTTTTTT. It specifies CASSKRLAGAGELFF.

This clone was recorded at least ten times. The genes are TRBV7-6 and TRBJ2-1, with a weak D call TRBD2 (5 bases). Germline values: CDR1 SGHVS, CDR2 FNYEAQ. CDR3 length: 16 residues. The V end was cut by 2 bases, the J end by 5 bases, with 16 bases between. Here the CDR3 reads CASSLKGTSHHNEQFF. In DNA form, the CDR3 reads TGTGCCAGCAGCTTAAAAGGTACTAGTCACCACAATGAGCAGTTCTTC.

CDR3 loop: CASSGTGTANTGELFF. The CDR3 nucleotides are TGTGCCAGCAGTGGTACCGGGACCGCGAACACCGGGGAGCTGTTTTTT. J is TRBJ2-2 and V is TRBV6-1; TRBD1 or TRBD2 may be the D gene (5 bases each). The V and J ends lost 4 bases and 0 bases respectively, with 12 bases between them. Germline V gives CDR1 MNHNS, CDR2 SASEGT. The CDR3 totals 16 residues.

This chain links TRBV7-6 with TRBJ2-2; tentatively, D is TRBD2 (6 bases). Germline V CDR1 and CDR2: SGHVS, FNYEAQ. Trimming removed 2 bases at V and 7 bases at J, with 14 bases between. This CDR3 has 15 amino acids. CDR3 loop: CASSLRVGSHGELFF. CDR3 nucleotide sequence: TGTGCCAGCAGCTTAAGGGTCGGGAGTCACGGGGAGCTGTTTTTT.

The chain recombines TRBV28 with TRBJ2-7; TRBD1 might be the D (5 bases). With 2 bases removed from V and 7 bases from J, the gap between germline ends came to 12 bases. The CDR3 runs 13 residues. CDR1 is MDHEN, CDR2 SYDVKM, per germline. In nucleotides, the CDR3 is TGTGCCAGCAGTTTAGGGGCGAGGTTGGAGCAGTACTTC. This gives the protein CASSLGARLEQYF.

The chain has TRBV6-6 and TRBJ2-3, with 7 bases matching TRBD1. V lost 6 bases, J lost 4 bases, and 10 bases stayed unmatched. From germline, CDR1 is MNHNY and CDR2 SVGAGI (reference sequence). The CDR3 loop spans 15 amino acids. As DNA, the CDR3 is TGTGCCAGCAGCCTTACAGTAGGGGGCGCAGATACGCAGTATTTT. Translating gives CASSLTVGGADTQYF.

This clone appeared a single time. The chain uses TRBV6-1 and TRBJ1-5, with D hard to call. The length of the CDR3 is 13 residues. Per germline, CDR1 MNHNS and CDR2 SASEGT. The V and J ends lost 3 bases and 5 bases respectively, with 8 bases between them. The CDR3 sequence is CASSETIHQPQHF. As DNA, the CDR3 is TGTGCCAGCAGTGAGACCATACATCAGCCCCAGCATTTT.

V and J are TRBV14 and TRBJ2-6, with D possibly matching TRBD2 (6 bases). CDR1 and CDR2 from the germline V gene are SGHDN and FVKESK. Trimming removed 5 bases from V and 2 bases from J, with 13 bases in between. The CDR3 is made up of 16 amino acids. CDR3 sequence reads: CASSMGGDPGANVLTF. CDR3 nucleotide sequence: TGTGCCAGCAGCATGGGGGGTGACCCTGGGGCCAACGTCCTGACTTTC.

V gene TRBV7-9 combines with J gene TRBJ2-1; 11 bases are shared with TRBD2. The CDR3 is 16 amino acids. CDR1 is SEHNR and CDR2 is FQNEAQ in the germline V gene (reference sequence). The junction had 7 bases not matched to a gene; V was cut back by 4 bases and J by 5 bases. CDR3 residues: CASSSGLAGGNNEQFF. The CDR3 nucleotides read TGTGCCAGCAGCTCAGGGTTAGCGGGAGGGAACAATGAGCAGTTCTTC.

Worth noting for this clone: Other DNA sequences in the same sample also yield this CDR3. The CDR3 protein is CASSLEPYEQYF. The CDR3 DNA reads TGTGCCAGCAGCTTGGAGCCCTACGAGCAGTACTTC. This chain links TRBV5-4 with TRBJ2-7; no definite D call. There are 12 residues in the CDR3. Germline V gene lookup returns CDR1 SGHNT and CDR2 YYREEE (reference sequence). V shed 0 bases and J shed 2 bases, with 3 bases lying between them.

The DNA for the CDR3 is TGCGCCAGCAGCTTCGGGGACAGCAATCAGCCCCAGCATTTT. Amino acids: CASSFGDSNQPQHF. The rearrangement joins TRBV5-1 to TRBJ1-5, with D tentatively TRBD1 (5 bases). Deletions cut 2 bases from V and 1 base from J, with 7 bases between. The germline V gene has CDR1 SGHRS and CDR2 YFSETQ. The CDR3 contains 14 residues.

This rearrangement joins TRBV7-2 to TRBJ2-1; 8 nucleotides agree with TRBD1. V trimming: 1 base; J trimming: 1 base; junction bases outside the gene matches: 12. This CDR3 contains 19 residues. CDR1 SGHTA and CDR2 FQGNSA come from the germline V gene. The CDR3 spells CASSLVGRGRFSSYNEQFF. The CDR3, as DNA: TGTGCCAGCAGCTTAGTAGGCAGGGGGCGATTTTCATCCTACAATGAGCAGTTCTTC.

The chain joins TRBV30 to TRBJ2-3; 8 nucleotides align to TRBD2. In germline, CDR1 is GTSNPN, CDR2 SVGIG (reference sequence). The CDR3 consists of 15 residues. After removal of 0 bases from V and 0 bases from J, the junction contained 2 bases not matched to a gene. CDR3: CAWSVAGVSTDTQYF. The CDR3 DNA reads TGTGCCTGGAGTGTAGCGGGAGTTAGCACAGATACGCAGTATTTT.

J is TRBJ2-2 and V is TRBV5-1, with D unresolved. The V end lost 4 bases, the J end lost 0 bases, and 13 bases lay between the germline ends. Per the germline V gene, CDR1 is SGHRS and CDR2 is YFSETQ. CDR3 length equals 16 residues. CDR3 loop: CASSIFQASNTGELFF. For the CDR3, the DNA is TGCGCCAGCAGCATCTTCCAGGCCTCGAACACCGGGGAGCTGTTTTTT.

The chain employs TRBV7-2 and TRBJ1-5; unclear D gene. CDR3 length equals 13 residues. CDR1 SGHTA and CDR2 FQGNSA come from the germline V gene. V was shortened by 2 bases and J by 6 bases, with 8 bases between the two germline ends. CDR3 in amino acids: CASSLTTLQPQHF. The DNA for the CDR3 is TGTGCCAGCAGCTTAACGACGCTTCAGCCCCAGCATTTT.

This clone was counted between two and nine times. The chain couples TRBV28 to TRBJ1-5; the D is unclear. Germline-derived CDR1 and CDR2 are MDHEN and SYDVKM. V was trimmed by 9 bases and J by 3 bases, leaving 9 bases between them. The CDR3 covers 12 residues. CDR3 coding DNA: TGTGCCAGTGGACCGAACAATCAGCCCCAGCATTTT. Translating gives CASGPNNQPQHF.